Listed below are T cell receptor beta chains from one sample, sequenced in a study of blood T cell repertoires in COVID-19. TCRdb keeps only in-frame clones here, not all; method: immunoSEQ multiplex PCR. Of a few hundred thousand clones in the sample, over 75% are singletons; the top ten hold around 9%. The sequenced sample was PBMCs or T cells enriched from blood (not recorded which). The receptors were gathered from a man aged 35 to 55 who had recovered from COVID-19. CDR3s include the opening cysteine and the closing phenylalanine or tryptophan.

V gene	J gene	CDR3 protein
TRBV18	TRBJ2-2	CASSPVESGELFF
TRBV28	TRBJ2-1	CASSFTSGGPYNEQFF
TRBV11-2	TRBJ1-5	CASSLDYRYNQPQHF
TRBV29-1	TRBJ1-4	CSVRDRGNEKLFF
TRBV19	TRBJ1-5	CASQDRGNQPQHF
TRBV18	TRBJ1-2	CASSPTPIGQGAYGYTF
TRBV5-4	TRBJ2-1	CASRNGGEKQFF
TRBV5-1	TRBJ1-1	CASSLGSGMNTEAFF
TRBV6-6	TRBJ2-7	CASISGGTAYEQYF
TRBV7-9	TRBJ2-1	CASSPFPVSVNEQFF
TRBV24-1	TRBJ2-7	CATSQGGIEQYF
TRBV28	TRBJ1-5	CASRRGQRINQPQHF
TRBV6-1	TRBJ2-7	CASSEAGGLGQQYF
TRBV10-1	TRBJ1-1	CASSTGNTEAFF
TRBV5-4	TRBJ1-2	CASSPPGGRPRQTF
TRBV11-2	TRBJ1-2	CASSDGWKGAF
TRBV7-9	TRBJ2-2	CASCSLAGGELFF
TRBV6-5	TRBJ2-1	CASSIAGGGQFF
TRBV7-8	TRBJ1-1	CASSSTEGSTEAFF
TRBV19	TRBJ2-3	CASSIGRNIANTQYF
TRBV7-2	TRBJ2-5	CASSSTNKETQYF
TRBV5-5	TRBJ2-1	CASSSWRAGGSYNEQFF
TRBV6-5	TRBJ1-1	CASVPPGIYTEAFF
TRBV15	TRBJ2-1	CATSRDTGSLSTMSQARQFF